One sample yielded the 30 T cell receptor beta chains listed below, sequenced in a study of cytomegalovirus exposure and HLA in healthy donors. Amplification used 60 Vbeta primers and 13 Jbeta primers. Only in-frame clones appear in the TCRdb table, and some are missing; sequencing was by immunoSEQ multiplex PCR. This sample has 130,000 or so clones, with about 87% found just once. What was sequenced was PBMCs. The receptor source for this set is a woman younger than 45 in good health and CMV-seronegative.

This clone was observed once. The chain carries TRBV7-9 and TRBJ1-2, with 7 bases aligning to TRBD1. This CDR3 is 16 amino acids long. With V trimmed by 5 bases and J by 2 bases, 11 bases remained unmatched. The germline CDR1 and CDR2 sequences are SEHNR and FQNEAQ (reference sequence). CDR3 residues: CASSHNKKTGNYGYTF. The DNA of the CDR3 is TGTGCCAGCAGCCATAATAAAAAGACAGGGAACTATGGCTACACCTTC.

This clone was recorded once. This sequence joins TRBV5-4 and TRBJ2-7; TRBD1 is a possible D gene (6 bases). V lost 3 bases, J lost 6 bases, and 19 bases lay in between. Looked up from germline, CDR1 is SGHNT and CDR2 is YYREEE (reference sequence). The CDR3 extends over 15 amino acids. CDR3 protein: CASSSKQGSMTEQYF. DNA for the CDR3: TGTGCCAGCAGCTCCAAGCAGGGGAGTATGACCGAGCAGTACTTC.

This clone was seen a few times. This sequence joins TRBV5-1 and TRBJ1-4; a possible D gene is TRBD1 (5 bases). From germline, CDR1 is SGHRS and CDR2 YFSETQ. The CDR3 runs 14 residues. The ends were cut back, 6 bases at V and 0 bases at J, with 9 bases in the middle. In nucleotides, the CDR3 is TGCGCCAGCAAGGACACTTCAACTAATGAAAAACTGTTTTTT. This translates into CASKDTSTNEKLFF.

The rearrangement links TRBV5-1 to TRBJ2-7, with TRBD2 matching over 8 bases. This CDR3 is built from 16 residues. Per the germline V gene, CDR1 is SGHRS and CDR2 is YFSETQ. The J segment lost 0 bases and the V segment lost 4 bases, leaving 9 bases of the junction unmatched. The CDR3, as DNA: TGCGCCAGCAGCCCGCGGGTGCGGGAGGTCTCCTACGAGCAGTACTTC. Encoded protein: CASSPRVREVSYEQYF.

The gene calls are TRBV29-1 and TRBJ2-1; D uncertain. CDR1 is SQVTM and CDR2 is ANQGSEA in the germline V gene. The V and J ends lost 7 bases and 8 bases respectively, with 9 bases between them. This CDR3 spans 10 amino acids. The CDR3 DNA reads as TGCAGCGCTTTAGTGGATGAGCAGTTCTTC. Its protein product is CSALVDEQFF.

The chain couples TRBV7-9 to TRBJ2-7; 8 bases align to TRBD1. Germline V gives CDR1 SEHNR, CDR2 FQNEAQ (reference sequence). CDR3 size: 16 residues. V dropped 6 bases and J dropped 6; count of bases not matched to a gene: 16. The CDR3 bases are TGTGCCAGCAGGGGAGGCCGGACAGGGTATTCTGTCGAGCAGTACTTC. Its translation: CASRGGRTGYSVEQYF.

This clone showed up just a few times. The J gene is TRBJ2-7, the V gene TRBV11-3, with D unclear. With 5 bases removed from V and 12 bases from J, the gap between germline ends came to 8 bases. Germline CDR1 reads SGHNT; CDR2 reads YENEEA. The length of the CDR3 is 9 residues. CDR3 amino acids: CASSLLPYF. The CDR3 nucleotides are TGTGCCAGCAGCCTACTCCCGTACTTC.

The genes are TRBV12-5 and TRBJ2-3, with a tentative D call TRBD2 (9 bases). The V and J ends lost 0 bases and 3 bases respectively, with 28 bases between them. The germline CDR1 and CDR2 sequences are LGHNT and FRNRAP. This CDR3 comprises 21 residues. The CDR3 loop is CASGLVRFRGREGFRTDTQYF. Here the CDR3 DNA reads TGTGCTAGTGGTTTGGTACGATTCAGGGGGCGGGAGGGGTTCAGGACAGATACGCAGTATTTT.

The chain uses TRBV2 and TRBJ2-5, with D perhaps matching TRBD1 (5 bases). CDR1 and CDR2 (germline): SNHLY, FYNNEI. The CDR3 extends over 15 amino acids. Trimming stripped 8 bases from V and 4 bases from J, with 20 bases between. The CDR3 reads CASDRKDRRIETQYF. CDR3 DNA sequence: TGTGCCAGCGACAGAAAGGATAGGCGCATAGAGACCCAGTACTTC. The whole variable domain, filled in from reference TRBV2 and TRBJ2-5, reads EPEVTQTPSHQVTQMGQEVILRCVPISNHLYFYWYRQILGQKVEFLVSFYNNEISEKSEIFDDQFSVERPDGSNFTLKIRSTKLEDSAMYFCASDRKDRRIETQYFGPGTRLLVL.

The CDR3 spells CASSVPGRSLGGANVLTF. The DNA for the CDR3 is TGTGCCAGCAGTGTTCCAGGGCGCTCCCTTGGGGGGGCCAACGTCCTGACTTTC. V is TRBV2 and J is TRBJ2-6; TRBD1 might be the D (5 bases). Germline CDR1 reads SNHLY; CDR2 reads FYNNEI. The CDR3 contains 18 residues. Deletions cut 4 bases from V and 4 bases from J, with 20 bases between.

This clone was observed a handful of times. The chain joins TRBV4-1 to TRBJ1-1, with TRBD1 as a possible D gene (6 bases). The CDR3 loop spans 15 amino acids. Germline-derived CDR1 and CDR2 are MGHRA and YSYEKL. The ends were cut back, 4 bases at V and 1 base at J, with 13 bases in the middle. The CDR3, as DNA: TGCGCCAGCAGCCCCCGGACAGTTAAGAACACTGAAGCTTTCTTT. Translation: CASSPRTVKNTEAFF.

V is TRBV29-1 and J is TRBJ2-1; TRBD2 aligns across 12 bases. Germline CDR1 reads SQVTM; CDR2 reads ANQGSEA. The CDR3 sequence is 15 residues long. V shed 7 bases, J shed 10 bases, and the junction held 14 bases outside the gene matches. The CDR3 loop is CSASNLRLAGVEQFF. The CDR3 DNA reads as TGCAGCGCCAGCAATTTGCGACTAGCGGGAGTAGAGCAGTTCTTC.

J is TRBJ2-1 and V is TRBV4-2, with D tentatively TRBD1 (5 bases). Germline V gives CDR1 LGHNA, CDR2 YNFKEQ. The length of the CDR3 is 11 residues. Trimming stripped 7 bases from V and 7 bases from J, with 8 bases between. CDR3 sequence (DNA): TGTGCCAGCACCAAGGGGAATGAGCAGTTCTTC. Its protein is CASTKGNEQFF.

The chain has TRBV18 and TRBJ2-5; 8 bases line up with TRBD2. The tail of the sequence fits TRBJ2-7 better, so the J call may be wrong. This CDR3 is built from 19 residues. The germline CDR1 and CDR2 sequences are KGHSH and LQKENI. CDR3 DNA sequence: TGTGCCAGCTCACCATCCGCGCTGGTGGCGGGAGGAACTGAATTCGAGCAGTACTTC. Translation: CASSPSALVAGGTEFEQYF.

Concerning this clone itself: A read error may produce the germline difference seen at one junction end. V usage is TRBV28 and J usage is TRBJ1-2; D ambiguous. The CDR3 totals 14 residues. The germline gives CDR1 MDHEN, CDR2 SYDVKM. CDR3 sequence: CASRVATINYGYPF. DNA for the CDR3: TGTGCCAGCAGGGTCGCCACAATTAACTATGGCTACCCCTTC.

The chain couples TRBV5-1 to TRBJ1-6; 7 bases are a match to TRBD1. The germline V gene has CDR1 SGHRS and CDR2 YFSETQ. V dropped 4 bases and J dropped 8; count of bases not matched to a gene: 15. The CDR3 extends over 17 amino acids. CDR3 nucleotide sequence: TGCGCCAGCAGCCCGAGAACAGGGGAATTCTCTGATTCACCCCTCCACTTT. It yields the protein CASSPRTGEFSDSPLHF. Complete variable domain (other parts from reference TRBV5-1 and TRBJ1-6): KAGVTQTPRYLIKTRGQQVTLSCSPISGHRSVSWYQQTPGQGLQFLFEYFSETQRNKGNFPGRFSGRQFSNSRSEMNVSTLELGDSALYLCASSPRTGEFSDSPLHFGNGTRLTVT.

The chain joins TRBV4-3 to TRBJ2-1, with D possibly being TRBD2 (6 bases). Germline assignment: CDR1 LGHNA and CDR2 YSLEER. V lost 0 bases and J lost 3, with 15 bases in between. The CDR3 totals 17 residues. The CDR3 is CASSQDWAGRLYNEQFF. CDR3 coding DNA: TGCGCCAGCAGCCAAGATTGGGCGGGAAGACTCTACAATGAGCAGTTCTTC.

The genes are TRBV27 and TRBJ2-7; 8 positions match TRBD2. The CDR3 is 16 residues long. From germline, CDR1 is MNHEY and CDR2 SMNVEV (reference sequence). The ends lost 7 bases at V and 5 bases at J; junction bases unmatched: 16. CDR3 DNA: TGTGCCAGCATGCCCTTGAGGATAGCGGGATTCGACGAGCAGTACTTC. The encoded protein is CASMPLRIAGFDEQYF.

The chain couples TRBV19 to TRBJ1-2, with a tentative D call TRBD1 (5 bases). The CDR3 sequence is 13 residues long. The V end lost 9 bases, the J end lost 7 bases, and 18 bases lay between the germline ends. Per germline, CDR1 LNHDA and CDR2 SQIVND (reference sequence). CDR3 sequence: CASTPAGGLGYTF. Written as DNA, the CDR3 is TGTGCCAGCACCCCTGCGGGGGGACTTGGCTACACCTTC.

The rearrangement links TRBV7-9 to TRBJ1-1; maybe TRBD1 (5 bases). Trimming took off 4 bases at V and 4 bases at J, with 16 bases between the two ends. The CDR3 runs 15 residues. Germline CDR1 and CDR2: SEHNR and FQNEAQ (reference sequence). This chain's CDR3 is CASSSDNLGATEAFF. In DNA form, the CDR3 reads TGTGCCAGCAGCTCGGACAACCTAGGGGCCACTGAAGCTTTCTTT.

The chain recombines TRBV2 with TRBJ2-7, with 7 positions matching TRBD1. V shed 5 bases, J shed 3 bases, and the junction held 7 bases outside the gene matches. The germline CDR1 and CDR2 sequences are SNHLY and FYNNEI. CDR3 length: 14 residues. DNA of the CDR3: TGTGCCAGCAGTTTTTCGACAGGGAGCTACGAGCAGTACTTC. Protein: CASSFSTGSYEQYF.

V and J are TRBV10-3 and TRBJ1-2; 7 nucleotides align to TRBD1. Trimming took 6 bases from V and 6 from J; bases not matched to a gene: 13. The CDR3 contains 15 residues. Germline CDR1 is ENHRY and CDR2 is SYGVKD. The CDR3 loop is CAISREIGQGDGYTF. CDR3 DNA sequence: TGTGCCATCAGCCGAGAAATCGGGCAGGGGGATGGCTACACCTTC.

The chain combines TRBV6-1 with TRBJ1-5; 11 bases align to TRBD1. The ends lost 6 bases at V and 6 bases at J; junction bases unmatched: 4. Germline-derived CDR1 and CDR2 are MNHNS and SASEGT. The CDR3 contains 14 residues. CDR3 sequence: CASSAGTGGQPQHF. CDR3 sequence (DNA): TGTGCCAGCAGCGCCGGGACAGGGGGTCAGCCCCAGCATTTT.

This chain links TRBV18 with TRBJ2-4, with 11 nucleotides matching TRBD2. Germline values: CDR1 KGHSH, CDR2 LQKENI. The CDR3 contains 17 residues. The ends lost 3 bases at V and 2 bases at J; junction bases unmatched: 6. CDR3 in DNA: TGTGCCAGCTCACCTCCCGGGACTAGCGGACCCAAAAACATTCAGTACTTC. This encodes CASSPPGTSGPKNIQYF. Supplemented by reference TRBV18 and TRBJ2-4, the full variable domain reads NAGVMQNPRHLVRRRGQEARLRCSPMKGHSHVYWYRQLPEEGLKFMVYLQKENIIDESGMPKERFSAEFPKEGPSILRIQQVVRGDSAAYFCASSPPGTSGPKNIQYFGAGTRLSVL.

The chain is built from TRBV7-2 and TRBJ1-5; TRBD1 matches at 10 bases. V gave up 6 bases and J gave up 4 bases; unmatched junction bases: 12. Looked up from germline, CDR1 is SGHTA and CDR2 is FQGNSA. CDR3 size: 17 residues. The CDR3 loop is CASRLTGGAWGNQPQHF. CDR3 coding DNA: TGTGCCAGCAGATTGACAGGGGGCGCGTGGGGGAATCAGCCCCAGCATTTT.

In DNA, the CDR3 is TGTGCCAGCAGCCAACTACTAGCGGGGGGCTCCTACGAGCAGTACTTC. The encoded protein is CASSQLLAGGSYEQYF. The genes are TRBV4-2 and TRBJ2-7; TRBD2 matches at 12 bases. The V segment lost 2 bases and the J segment 0 bases; nucleotides outside the gene matches: 2. The germline gives CDR1 LGHNA, CDR2 YNFKEQ. The CDR3 is made up of 16 amino acids.

This clone came up once. The chain recombines TRBV7-3 with TRBJ2-3; 8 nucleotides line up with TRBD1. J was trimmed by 0 bases and V by 4 bases; bases with no gene match: 3. This CDR3 is built from 15 residues. Germline lookup yields CDR1 SGHTA and CDR2 FQGTGA. In DNA form, the CDR3 reads TGTGCCAGCAGCTCGGACAGGGTTAGCACAGATACGCAGTATTTT. This translates into CASSSDRVSTDTQYF.

The rearrangement uses TRBV7-9 and TRBJ2-5; 8 bases are shared with TRBD2. After removal of 2 bases from V and 4 bases from J, the junction contained 0 bases not matched to a gene. This CDR3 region has 13 residues. CDR1 is SEHNR, CDR2 FQNEAQ, per germline (reference sequence). DNA of the CDR3: TGTGCCAGCAGCTTAACTAGCGGAGAGACCCAGTACTTC. Amino acid sequence: CASSLTSGETQYF.

The rearrangement links TRBV6-1 to TRBJ1-2; D may be TRBD1 (6 bases). Germline CDR1 MNHNS, CDR2 SASEGT. The CDR3 runs 15 residues. Between the trimmed V and J ends, which lost 5 bases and 5 bases, there was a span of 18 bases. The chain's CDR3 is CASSKEGGESYGYTF. The CDR3 DNA sequence: TGTGCCAGCAGTAAAGAGGGGGGGGAGAGTTATGGCTACACCTTC.

The chain recombines TRBV19 with TRBJ1-1, with no clear D. This CDR3 region has 13 residues. Trimming removed 4 bases at V and 7 bases at J, with 13 bases between. The germline V gene encodes CDR1 LNHDA and CDR2 SQIVND (reference sequence). As DNA, the CDR3 is TGTGCCAGTAGTACGGACCTCGGGGTTGAAGCTTTCTTT. This codes for CASSTDLGVEAFF.